These T cell receptor beta chains were read from a single sample in a study of OX40 agonist ivuxolimab in advanced cancers. Profiled with immunoSEQ multiplex PCR; TCRdb holds only in-frame clones, not every one. Among almost 90,000 clones listed, just under 90% were seen once. The sequencing here drew on CD4+ or CD8+ T cells sorted from blood, taken in a trial of the OX40 agonist ivuxolimab. These receptors were collected from an adult with an advanced solid tumor such as melanoma, head and neck, liver or kidney cancer. Both conserved end residues are part of each CDR3.

CDR3aa: CASSWGDSNYTF; v_gene: TRBV6-1
CDR3aa: CAGGSTNYGYTF; v_gene: TRBV2
CDR3aa: CASSPPSGGGVYEQYF; v_gene: TRBV6-6
CDR3aa: CASSPGQISNQPQHF; v_gene: TRBV5-5
CDR3aa: CASSLGPRAYEQYF; v_gene: TRBV11-2
CDR3aa: CASSSQAEAFF; v_gene: TRBV5-5
CDR3aa: CASSLGEVQPQHF; v_gene: TRBV11-2
CDR3aa: CASSWSPAGEDEQYF; v_gene: TRBV5-1
CDR3aa: CASVGAREGQETQYF; v_gene: TRBV6-6
CDR3aa: CAWIRTGVGSGELFF; v_gene: TRBV30
CDR3aa: CASSSNGQVQETQYF; v_gene: TRBV7-2
CDR3aa: CASRPGTGGLLYGYTF; v_gene: TRBV5-1
CDR3aa: CASSIRGGTNTGELFF; v_gene: TRBV19
CDR3aa: CASSEGTGGYNSPLHF; v_gene: TRBV2
CDR3aa: CASSPGTGTYSGANVLTF; v_gene: TRBV4-3
CDR3aa: CASTSQGSGANVLTF; v_gene: TRBV5-1
CDR3aa: CASSFSQVTEAFF; v_gene: TRBV27
CDR3aa: CASSSGQLYGYTF; v_gene: TRBV7-9
CDR3aa: CASSQEAGGLYNEQFF; v_gene: TRBV14
CDR3aa: CASSLDRGGIGELFF; v_gene: TRBV6-5